The 9 T cell receptor beta chains below were found in one sample sequenced in a study of T-cell memory formation after mild COVID-19. TCRdb itself ran the 5' RACE reads through MiXCR, one entry per CDR3 protein. The sample consists of fewer than 700,000 distinct CDR3 sequences, about 22% of them appearing once. Source material: PBMCs or a T cell subset sorted from them (not recorded which). Every receptor here comes from an adult woman who had mild COVID-19 (a few samples of this study predate the infection). Cell type and time point are not known.

This chain links TRBV4-1 with TRBJ2-5, with 11 bases matching TRBD2. CDR1 MGHRA and CDR2 YSYEKL come from the germline V gene. The V and J ends lost 1 base and 9 bases, in that order; junction bases with no gene match: 16. The length of the CDR3 is 18 residues. CDR3 nucleotides: TGCGCCAGCAGCCAAGGGGCCCCGGGACTAGCGGATTATAAGGCCCAGTACTTC. Its translation is CASSQGAPGLADYKAQYF.

Only a few counts were recorded for this clonotype. This rearrangement joins TRBV6-2 or TRBV6-3 to TRBJ2-7, with D uncertain. This CDR3 has 13 amino acids. Looked up from germline, CDR1 is MNHEY and CDR2 is SVGEGT. The ends were cut back, 9 bases at V and 12 bases at J, with 24 bases in the middle. The CDR3 DNA reads as TGTGCCAGTATGACGGAGACGCCTCTGGGGTTGTACTTC. This encodes CASMTETPLGLYF.

This clonotype has just a few counts. The chain couples TRBV5-8 to TRBJ2-7, with unresolved D. Germline CDR1 and CDR2: SGHTS and YDEGEE. V was shortened by 2 bases and J by 4 bases, with 10 bases between the two germline ends. The CDR3 extends over 13 amino acids. The CDR3: CASSFGPRYEQYF. The CDR3 DNA sequence: TGTGCCAGCAGCTTCGGCCCACGTTACGAGCAGTACTTC.

The rearrangement uses TRBV19 and TRBJ2-1; D is possibly TRBD1 or TRBD2 (6 bases each). CDR3 length equals 15 residues. The germline gives CDR1 LNHDA, CDR2 SQIVND (reference sequence). The germline V and J ends were trimmed by 7 bases and 6 bases, with 19 bases remaining between them. CDR3 protein: CASIQRGGTLNEQFF. CDR3 bases: TGTGCCAGTATCCAGCGAGGGGGGACACTCAATGAGCAGTTCTTC.

The V gene is TRBV24-1, the J gene TRBJ2-1; tentatively, D is TRBD2 (5 bases). The germline V and J ends were trimmed by 4 bases and 8 bases, with 11 bases remaining between them. This CDR3 has 13 residues. The germline V gene encodes CDR1 KGHDR and CDR2 SFDVKD. The CDR3 region has the DNA TGTGCCACCAGTGACCGAATGAGGGATGAGCAGTTCTTC. Its protein product is CATSDRMRDEQFF.

CDR3 residues: CASSPSDSNNSPLHF. In DNA, the CDR3 is TGTGCCAGCAGTCCTTCGGACAGTAATAATTCACCCCTCCACTTT. The genes are TRBV5-6 and TRBJ1-6; possible D gene TRBD1, 6 bases. The germline CDR1 and CDR2 sequences are SGHDT and YYEEEE. The CDR3 has 15 amino acids. V dropped 5 bases and J dropped 5 bases, with 14 bases sitting between them.

This clonotype was counted only a few times. This chain uses TRBV29-1 with TRBJ2-3, with D uncertain. The CDR3 is 15 residues long. Germline loops: CDR1 SQVTM, CDR2 ANQGSEA. Trimming left V 6 bases short and J 1 base short, with 17 bases between. Here the CDR3 DNA reads TGCAGCGTGAGTCCGTGGGCCGCCGGCACAGATACGCAGTATTTT. It yields the protein CSVSPWAAGTDTQYF.

In this sample, this clonotype turned up a few times. CDR3 in DNA: TGCGCCAGCACGAAAGACCGTCAGGCGCAGTATTTT. Residues: CASTKDRQAQYF. The chain has TRBV5-1 and TRBJ2-3; D unresolved. Germline lookup yields CDR1 SGHRS and CDR2 YFSETQ. The CDR3 totals 12 residues. The V end was cut by 6 bases, the J end by 10 bases, with 15 bases between.

J is TRBJ1-2 and V is TRBV7-6, with D uncertain. Germline V CDR1 and CDR2: SGHVS, FNYEAQ. CDR3 length: 16 residues. V dropped 3 bases and J dropped 2 bases, with 16 bases sitting between them. CDR3 amino acids: CASSLPSPARNYGYTF. The CDR3 DNA reads TGTGCCAGCAGCTTGCCTTCCCCAGCCAGGAACTATGGCTACACCTTC. Full variable domain (rest looked up from reference TRBV7-6 and TRBJ1-2): GAGVSQSPRYKVTKRGQDVALRCDPISGHVSLYWYRQALGQGPEFLTYFNYEAQQDKSGLPNDRFSAERPEGSISTLTIQRTEQRDSAMYRCASSLPSPARNYGYTFGSGTRLTVV.